This is a list of T cell receptor beta chains from one sample in a study of cytomegalovirus exposure and HLA in healthy donors. Assay: immunoSEQ multiplex PCR; the TCRdb copy retains only in-frame clones and omits some. The table includes about 130,000 clones, approximately 85% detected once. What was sequenced was PBMCs. These receptors all come from a boy aged 10-17 years in good health and CMV-seronegative. Both conserved end residues are part of each CDR3. A D gene is named only where the DNA matches it firmly. Clone size is not always given. Where it is, it says once, few, many or a class for expanded clones.

>few|TRBJ1-4|TRBV4-3|NA
CASSRGEGGEKLFF
TGCGCCAGCAGCCGCGGGGAGGGAGGGGAAAAACTGTTTTTT
>NA|TRBJ2-6|TRBV7-3|NA
CASSGTGPSGANVLTF
TGTGCCAGCAGCGGAACAGGGCCCTCTGGGGCCAACGTCCTGACTTTC
>NA|TRBJ1-2|TRBV2|NA
CATKGGRYGYTF
TGTGCCACCAAGGGGGGGAGGTATGGCTACACCTTC
>few|TRBJ1-1|TRBV5-1|NA
CASSLEGGTEAFF
TGCGCCAGCAGCTTGGAGGGGGGGACTGAAGCTTTCTTT
>NA|TRBJ1-6|TRBV19|NA
CASRSTPYNSPLHF
TGTGCCAGTAGGTCGACACCATATAATTCACCCCTCCACTTT
>NA|TRBJ2-3|TRBV15|TRBD2
CATSRDGREWNF
TGTGCCACCAGCAGAGATGGGAGGGAGTGGAATTTT
>NA|TRBJ2-3|TRBV29-1|TRBD1
CSARTGTSTDTQYF
TGCAGCGCCCGGACAGGAACTAGCACAGATACGCAGTATTTT
>NA|TRBJ1-2|TRBV7-9|TRBD1
CASSLVGQGSYGYTF
TGTGCCAGCAGCTTAGTAGGACAGGGTAGCTATGGCTACACCTTC
>NA|TRBJ1-3|TRBV7-6|TRBD1
CASSVQGFGNTIYF
TGTGCCAGCAGCGTACAGGGGTTCGGAAACACCATATATTTT
>NA|TRBJ1-5|TRBV9|NA
CASSVGQNQPQHF
TGTGCCAGCAGCGTAGGTCAAAATCAGCCCCAGCATTTT
>NA|TRBJ2-2|TRBV13|TRBD2
CASSSVAGGNLNTGELFF
TGTGCCAGCAGCTCTGTAGCGGGAGGGAACCTTAACACCGGGGAGCTGTTTTTT
>once|TRBJ2-7|TRBV27|TRBD2
CASSLLASGGVYEQYF
TGTGCCAGCAGTTTATTGGCCAGCGGGGGGGTATACGAGCAGTACTTC
>NA|TRBJ1-4|TRBV10-3|TRBD1
CAISSGTGYEKLFF
TGTGCCATCAGCTCCGGGACAGGGTATGAAAAACTGTTTTTT
>NA|TRBJ2-5|TRBV7-9|NA
CASSGEIQETQYF
TGTGCCAGCAGCGGAGAGATTCAAGAGACCCAGTACTTC
>NA|TRBJ1-2|TRBV29-1|NA
CSVDPEGTNYGYTF
TGCAGCGTTGACCCGGAGGGGACTAACTATGGCTACACCTTC
>NA|TRBJ2-7|TRBV6-6|TRBD2
CASSPGLAGTPYEQYF
TGTGCCAGCAGTCCGGGACTAGCGGGAACTCCCTACGAGCAGTACTTC
>NA|TRBJ2-2|TRBV6-6|TRBD1
CASRPGQGKTGELFF
TGTGCCAGCAGGCCGGGACAGGGGAAAACCGGGGAGCTGTTTTTT
>NA|TRBJ1-1|TRBV4-1|NA
CASSQGQKNTEAFF
TGCGCCAGCAGCCAAGGGCAGAAAAACACTGAAGCTTTCTTT
>NA|TRBJ1-1|TRBV19|NA
CASRDILEAFF
TGTGCCAGTCGGGATATACTTGAAGCTTTCTTT
>NA|TRBJ2-2|TRBV5-1|TRBD2
CASSSGLAGANTGELFF
TGCGCCAGCAGCTCCGGACTAGCGGGAGCGAACACCGGGGAGCTGTTTTTT